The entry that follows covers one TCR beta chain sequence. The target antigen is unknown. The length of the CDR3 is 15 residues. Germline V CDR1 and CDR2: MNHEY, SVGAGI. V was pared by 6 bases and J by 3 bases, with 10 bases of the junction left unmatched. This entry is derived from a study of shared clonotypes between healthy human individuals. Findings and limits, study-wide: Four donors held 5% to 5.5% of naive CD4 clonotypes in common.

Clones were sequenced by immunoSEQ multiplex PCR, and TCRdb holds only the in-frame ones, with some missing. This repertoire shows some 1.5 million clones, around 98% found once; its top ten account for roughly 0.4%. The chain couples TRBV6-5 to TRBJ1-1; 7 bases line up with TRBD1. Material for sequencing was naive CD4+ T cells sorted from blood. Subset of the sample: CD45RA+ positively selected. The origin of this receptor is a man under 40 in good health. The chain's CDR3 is CASRFDREAYTEAFF. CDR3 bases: TGTGCCAGCAGATTCGACAGGGAGGCGTACACTGAAGCTTTCTTT.